This entry lists 31 T cell receptor beta chains sequenced from one sample in a study of T cell clonotyping in hematopoietic cell transplantation. Time point reported: recipient sample about 28 days before transplant, after cytoreduction. This table comes from immunoSEQ multiplex PCR, and its TCRdb copy is limited to in-frame clones, with some not included. The table lists roughly 48,000 clones, roughly four fifths of them singletons. This specimen was peripheral blood mononuclear cells, taken before stem cell transplant. These receptors all come from a man aged 55 to 69 with myelodysplastic syndrome. Some clones in this sample may be carry-over from other donors' samples.

J is TRBJ2-3 and V is TRBV9, with 7 nucleotides matching TRBD1. Germline V gene data show CDR1 as SGDLS and CDR2 as YYNGEE. This CDR3 is built from 16 residues. Trimming took 3 bases from V and 1 from J; bases not matched to a gene: 8. Written as DNA, the CDR3 is TGTGCCAGCAGCGCCTCACAGGGGATGGGCACAGATACGCAGTATTTT. It codes for CASSASQGMGTDTQYF.

The rearrangement joins TRBV7-3 to TRBJ1-2; the match to TRBD1 covers 9 bases. V lost 5 bases to trimming and J lost 5 bases; unmatched junction nucleotides: 3. Per germline, CDR1 SGHTA and CDR2 FQGTGA. The CDR3 contains 13 residues. The CDR3 protein is CASSLGQGYGYTF. The CDR3 bases are TGTGCCAGCAGCCTTGGACAGGGGTATGGCTACACCTTC.

The chain employs TRBV28 and TRBJ1-5; D is ambiguous. Trimming stripped 4 bases from V and 5 bases from J, with 9 bases between. CDR1 is MDHEN and CDR2 is SYDVKM in the germline V gene. The CDR3 is made up of 13 amino acids. CDR3 residues: CASSSRWDQPQHF. CDR3 sequence (DNA): TGTGCCAGCAGTTCCCGGTGGGATCAGCCCCAGCATTTT.

V gene TRBV19 combines with J gene TRBJ1-5; 11 bases are a match to TRBD1. The J segment lost 3 bases and the V segment lost 7 bases, leaving 29 bases of the junction unmatched. CDR3 size: 23 residues. CDR1 and CDR2 (germline): LNHDA, SQIVND (reference sequence). The DNA of the CDR3 is TGTGCCAGTAAGTCCACTACCGGGACAGGGGGAAGGGGGAGGGCAAAGGACAATCAGCCCCAGCATTTT. Its translation: CASKSTTGTGGRGRAKDNQPQHF.

The chain has TRBV5-1 and TRBJ2-3; D ambiguous. There are 14 residues in the CDR3. The ends were cut back, 3 bases at V and 1 base at J, with 9 bases in the middle. CDR1 SGHRS and CDR2 YFSETQ come from the germline V gene. The CDR3 protein is CASSYSMGTDTQYF. The DNA of the CDR3 is TGCGCCAGCAGCTATTCAATGGGCACAGATACGCAGTATTTT.

The chain has TRBV5-1 and TRBJ1-2; 7 positions match TRBD1. Germline V gene sequence: CDR1 SGHRS, CDR2 YFSETQ. This CDR3 contains 16 residues. Losses at the gene ends were 7 bases for V and 2 bases for J; bases not matched to a gene: 14. CDR3 loop: CASLTSQGRKNYGYTF. The CDR3 DNA follows: TGCGCCAGCTTAACGTCACAGGGGAGGAAAAACTATGGCTACACCTTC.

This clone was seen a single time. V usage is TRBV2 and J usage is TRBJ1-5; D gene ambiguous. This CDR3 is built from 14 residues. V was shortened by 3 bases and J by 0 bases, with 6 bases between the two germline ends. Germline CDR1 is SNHLY and CDR2 is FYNNEI. CDR3 region: CASSDVYSNQPQHF. The DNA for the CDR3 is TGTGCCAGCAGTGACGTGTATAGCAATCAGCCCCAGCATTTT.

This clone has just a few counts. This rearrangement joins TRBV10-2 to TRBJ2-5, with D perhaps matching TRBD1 or TRBD2 (6 bases each). This CDR3 is 15 amino acids long. V dropped 3 bases and J dropped 1 base, with 12 bases sitting between them. The germline CDR1 and CDR2 sequences are WSHSY and SAAADI. The CDR3 reads CASSEPGALQETQYF. The CDR3 region has the DNA TGCGCCAGCAGTGAACCGGGGGCCCTCCAAGAGACCCAGTACTTC.

The table lists this clone with a count of one. V usage is TRBV6-6 and J usage is TRBJ1-6, with TRBD1 identical over 9 bases. V shed 7 bases and J 7 bases; nucleotides not matched to a gene: 8. Germline values: CDR1 MNHNY, CDR2 SVGAGI (reference sequence). The CDR3 sequence is 15 residues long. CDR3 in amino acids: CASTQDRGGNSPLHF. In DNA form, the CDR3 reads TGTGCCAGCACTCAGGACAGGGGTGGAAATTCACCCCTCCACTTT.

This chain links TRBV27 with TRBJ1-3; D remains ambiguous. The germline V gene encodes CDR1 MNHEY and CDR2 SMNVEV (reference sequence). V gave up 3 bases and J gave up 3 bases, with 6 bases separating them. The CDR3 sequence is 13 residues long. The CDR3 loop reads CASSFQFGNTIYF. For the CDR3, the DNA is TGTGCCAGCAGTTTCCAGTTTGGAAACACCATATATTTT.

The V call is TRBV21-1, the J call TRBJ1-2. TRBV21-1 is labeled a pseudogene. The CDR3 totals 20 residues. The CDR3: CASSKGRSVVVPRTNYGYTF. The CDR3 nucleotides read TGTGCCAGCAGCAAAGGACGATCGGTAGTAGTCCCCCGAACTAACTATGGCTACACCTTC.

The V and J genes are TRBV10-3 and TRBJ2-1; 8 bases fit TRBD1. Losses at the gene ends were 5 bases for V and 10 bases for J; bases not matched to a gene: 10. Germline loops: CDR1 ENHRY, CDR2 SYGVKD. The CDR3 has 14 residues. CDR3 sequence: CAISTGQGVGEQFF. CDR3 DNA: TGTGCCATCAGTACCGGACAGGGTGTCGGCGAGCAGTTCTTC.

This clone was counted between two and nine times. This chain links TRBV4-1 with TRBJ1-4; tentatively, D is TRBD1 (6 bases). The CDR3 is 15 amino acids. Trimming removed 2 bases from V and 6 bases from J, with 13 bases in between. CDR1 and CDR2 from the germline V gene are MGHRA and YSYEKL. The CDR3: CASSQTGHVDEKLFF. CDR3 DNA sequence: TGCGCCAGCAGCCAAACGGGACACGTAGATGAAAAACTGTTTTTT.

J is TRBJ2-3 and V is TRBV30; a weak D match, TRBD1 (6 bases). Trimming stripped 4 bases from V and 4 bases from J, with 15 bases between. This CDR3 is built from 14 residues. Per germline, CDR1 GTSNPN and CDR2 SVGIG (reference sequence). The CDR3 DNA follows: TGTGCCTGGACCTTGCAGGGGAGATCAGATACGCAGTATTTT. Translated, it gives CAWTLQGRSDTQYF.

This clone has a handful of counts. The J gene is TRBJ1-2, the V gene TRBV29-1; 7 bases map to TRBD1. CDR1 is SQVTM and CDR2 is ANQGSEA in the germline V gene. Trimming removed 7 bases from V and 3 bases from J; junction bases left unmatched: 8. The CDR3 extends over 13 amino acids. In DNA form, the CDR3 reads TGCAGCGCAAAGCTCGACAGGGACTATGGCTACACCTTC. Translation: CSAKLDRDYGYTF.

The chain uses TRBV5-6 and TRBJ2-7; D is undetermined. With 5 bases removed from V and 5 bases from J, the gap between germline ends came to 23 bases. Germline V lookup: CDR1 SGHDT, CDR2 YYEEEE. The CDR3 consists of 16 residues. CDR3 loop: CASRTRQFSKGNEQYF. CDR3 coding DNA: TGTGCCAGCAGGACTCGGCAGTTCTCAAAGGGCAACGAGCAGTACTTC.

The gene calls are TRBV10-1 and TRBJ2-1, with 7 bases lining up with TRBD2. This CDR3 has 14 residues. Germline V lookup: CDR1 WNHNN, CDR2 SYGVQD (reference sequence). V was pared by 2 bases and J by 7 bases, with 5 bases of the junction left unmatched. CDR3 loop: CASSEPGTKNEQFF. The DNA for the CDR3 is TGCGCCAGCAGTGAGCCTGGGACTAAAAATGAGCAGTTCTTC.

The rearrangement uses TRBV25-1 and TRBJ1-2; 7 bases map to TRBD1. Germline CDR1 MGHDK, CDR2 SYGVNS. This CDR3 comprises 16 residues. Trimming took 3 bases from V and 7 from J; bases not matched to a gene: 14. The CDR3 sequence is CASSEWGTDHLGGYTF. The CDR3 DNA reads TGTGCCAGCAGTGAGTGGGGGACAGACCACCTGGGTGGCTACACCTTC.

The rearrangement uses TRBV5-6 and TRBJ2-2, with D maybe TRBD1 (6 bases). V lost 0 bases to trimming and J lost 6 bases, with 15 bases between them. CDR3 length equals 16 residues. Germline CDR1 is SGHDT and CDR2 is YYEEEE. The CDR3 DNA reads TGTGCCAGCAGCTTGGGACGCAGGGGTGAGGCCGGGGAGCTGTTTTTT. It specifies CASSLGRRGEAGELFF.

The genes are TRBV7-3 and TRBJ2-1, with unresolved D. The CDR3 is 16 amino acids. V was pared by 1 base and J by 0 bases, with 10 bases between. The germline CDR1 and CDR2 sequences are SGHTA and FQGTGA. The CDR3 sequence: CASSLSGSGSYNEQFF. In DNA form, the CDR3 reads TGTGCCAGCAGCTTAAGTGGTTCGGGCTCCTACAATGAGCAGTTCTTC.

The genes are TRBV7-2 and TRBJ2-7; 7 positions agree with TRBD1. Germline lookup yields CDR1 SGHTA and CDR2 FQGNSA. The CDR3 spans 15 residues. The trim removed 5 bases at V and 1 base at J, leaving 8 bases unmatched. CDR3 sequence: CASSQGQTPSYEQYF. In DNA form, the CDR3 reads TGTGCCAGCAGCCAGGGACAGACCCCTTCCTACGAGCAGTACTTC.

The rearrangement uses TRBV19 and TRBJ1-2; D call uncertain. CDR3 size: 14 residues. The germline V and J ends were trimmed by 7 bases and 3 bases, with 15 bases remaining between them. The germline V gene encodes CDR1 LNHDA and CDR2 SQIVND (reference sequence). For the CDR3, the DNA is TGTGCCAGTACCCAGCGGCGAGAGCACTATGGCTACACCTTC. Amino acids: CASTQRREHYGYTF. Filled out from reference TRBV19 and TRBJ1-2, the complete variable domain reads DGGITQSPKYLFRKEGQNVTLSCEQNLNHDAMYWYRQDPGQGLRLIYYSQIVNDFQKGDIAEGYSVSREKKESFPLTVTSAQKNPTAFYLCASTQRREHYGYTFGSGTRLTVV.

The V and J genes are TRBV7-9 and TRBJ2-2, with D possibly TRBD1 on 6 matching bases. This CDR3 has 15 residues. Germline CDR1 is SEHNR and CDR2 is FQNEAQ (reference sequence). V dropped 5 bases and J dropped 1 base, with 11 bases sitting between them. The CDR3 reads CASSADSGNTGELFF. CDR3 nucleotide sequence: TGTGCCAGCAGCGCGGACAGTGGGAACACCGGGGAGCTGTTTTTT. The whole variable domain, filled in from reference TRBV7-9 and TRBJ2-2, reads DTGVSQNPRHKITKRGQNVTFRCDPISEHNRLYWYRQTLGQGPEFLTYFQNEAQLEKSRLLSDRFSAERPKGSFSTLEIQRTEQGDSAMYLCASSADSGNTGELFFGEGSRLTVL.

This chain links TRBV25-1 with TRBJ1-6; D unresolved. The V gene lost 3 bases and the J gene lost 7 bases, with 13 bases spanning the gap. Germline lookup yields CDR1 MGHDK and CDR2 SYGVNS. This CDR3 is built from 15 residues. The CDR3 DNA reads as TGTGCCAGCAGTGAGGGCGGAACGTGGAATTCACCCCTCCACTTT. This translates into CASSEGGTWNSPLHF. Full variable domain (remainder filled in from reference TRBV25-1 and TRBJ1-6): EADIYQTPRYLVIGTGKKITLECSQTMGHDKMYWYQQDPGMELHLIHYSYGVNSTEKGDLSSESTVSRIRTEHFPLTLESARPSHTSQYLCASSEGGTWNSPLHFGNGTRLTVT.

The chain is built from TRBV9 and TRBJ2-2, with 7 bases identical to TRBD2. Per the germline V gene, CDR1 is SGDLS and CDR2 is YYNGEE. Trimming took 4 bases from V and 0 from J; bases not matched to a gene: 9. The CDR3 sequence is 17 residues long. The CDR3 DNA reads as TGTGCCAGCAGCCGCACCGGGACTACCGCGAACACCGGGGAGCTGTTTTTT. The encoded protein is CASSRTGTTANTGELFF.

The CDR3 bases are TGTGCCAGTAACACCTTAATGGGGTTTAACTATGGCTACACCTTC. Translation: CASNTLMGFNYGYTF. The V call is TRBV28, the J call TRBJ1-2; D remains unclear. V shed 9 bases and J shed 1 base, with 18 bases lying between them. The CDR3 loop spans 15 amino acids. Germline loops: CDR1 MDHEN, CDR2 SYDVKM.

V is TRBV19 and J is TRBJ1-2, with D possibly matching TRBD1 (5 bases). Germline CDR1 is LNHDA and CDR2 is SQIVND (reference sequence). V dropped 6 bases and J dropped 0 bases, with 11 bases sitting between them. This CDR3 has 14 residues. The CDR3 sequence is CASRVQGPNYGYTF. The CDR3 DNA is TGTGCCAGTAGGGTGCAGGGCCCTAACTATGGCTACACCTTC. Full variable domain (remainder filled in from reference TRBV19 and TRBJ1-2): DGGITQSPKYLFRKEGQNVTLSCEQNLNHDAMYWYRQDPGQGLRLIYYSQIVNDFQKGDIAEGYSVSREKKESFPLTVTSAQKNPTAFYLCASRVQGPNYGYTFGSGTRLTVV.

This clone has only one observation. The chain uses TRBV9 and TRBJ1-3; no clear D. Deletions cut 2 bases from V and 0 bases from J, with 6 bases between. The CDR3 runs 14 residues. Germline V gene data show CDR1 as SGDLS and CDR2 as YYNGEE. As DNA, the CDR3 is TGTGCCAGCAGCGTGGGGAGCTCTGGAAACACCATATATTTT. Translating it yields CASSVGSSGNTIYF.

This clone has only one observation. The V call is TRBV14, the J call TRBJ1-6; TRBD1 is a possible D gene (5 bases). The V and J ends lost 1 base and 9 bases respectively, with 10 bases between them. In germline, CDR1 is SGHDN, CDR2 FVKESK. The CDR3 is 14 amino acids. CDR3 in amino acids: CASSQVTGGSPLHF. CDR3 in DNA: TGTGCCAGCAGCCAAGTTACAGGAGGTTCACCCCTCCACTTT.

This chain connects TRBV25-1 to TRBJ1-3; TRBD1 agrees at 8 bases. The ends lost 3 bases at V and 2 bases at J; junction bases unmatched: 6. The germline gives CDR1 MGHDK, CDR2 SYGVNS. There are 16 residues in the CDR3. CDR3 in DNA: TGTGCCAGCAGTGAGCATAGGACAGGGCCTGGAAACACCATATATTTT. Translated: CASSEHRTGPGNTIYF.

The chain links TRBV11-2 to TRBJ1-1, with D uncertain. Per germline, CDR1 SGHAT and CDR2 FQNNGV. The CDR3 is 13 amino acids. Trimming stripped 3 bases from V and 2 bases from J, with 7 bases between. The CDR3 is CASSFWYNTEAFF. The CDR3 bases are TGTGCCAGCAGCTTTTGGTATAACACTGAAGCTTTCTTT.